The 6 T cell receptor beta chains below were found in one sample sequenced in a study of high-grade serous ovarian cancer treatment subgroups. Tumor tissue was taken before any definitive surgery or chemotherapy was given. Profiling relied on immunoSEQ multiplex PCR, and the TCRdb table lists in-frame clones only, not all of them. This sample has about 16,000 clones, with around 73% found just once. The specimen sequenced was tumor tissue. The origin of the receptors is a human donor with high-grade serous ovarian cancer.

V gene TRBV6-5 combines with J gene TRBJ1-6; possibly TRBD1 for D (5 bases). CDR1 is MNHEY, CDR2 SVGAGI, per germline. The CDR3 is 13 residues long. V was shortened by 7 bases and J by 6 bases, with 10 bases between the two germline ends. The CDR3 coding sequence is TGTGCCAGCACCCGGCAGGGTAATTCACCCCTCCACTTT. Protein: CASTRQGNSPLHF.

The chain couples TRBV7-2 to TRBJ2-1; the D gene is possibly TRBD2 (5 bases). Germline V CDR1 and CDR2: SGHTA, FQGNSA. The CDR3 runs to 12 residues. The V gene lost 6 bases and the J gene lost 7 bases, with 10 bases spanning the gap. CDR3 in amino acids: CASRPVANEQFF. Here the CDR3 DNA reads TGTGCCAGCAGGCCAGTAGCGAATGAGCAGTTCTTC.

This clone was seen only a few times. The chain recombines TRBV7-8 with TRBJ1-1; tentative D call: TRBD1 (5 bases). CDR1 is SGHVS and CDR2 is FQNEAQ in the germline V gene. V was clipped by 2 bases and J by 5 bases, with 15 bases between them. The CDR3 totals 15 residues. The CDR3 DNA is TGTGCCAGCAGCTTACGGGCAGGGATCGGGACTGAAGCTTTCTTT. Protein product: CASSLRAGIGTEAFF. The full variable domain, with the rest looked up from reference TRBV7-8 and TRBJ1-1, is GAGVSQSPRYKVAKRGQDVALRCDPISGHVSLFWYQQALGQGPEFLTYFQNEAQLDKSGLPSDRFFAERPEGSVSTLKIQRTQQEDSAVYLCASSLRAGIGTEAFFGQGTRLTVV.

This chain connects TRBV28 to TRBJ1-5; D unresolved. Trimming pared 6 bases from V and 6 bases from J, leaving 15 bases between. CDR3 length: 14 amino acids. Germline CDR1 and CDR2: MDHEN and SYDVKM. This chain's CDR3 is CASSLPGSSQPQHF. The CDR3 nucleotides read TGTGCCAGCAGCCTCCCGGGGTCCTCTCAGCCCCAGCATTTT.

This clone was seen a handful of times. The V and J genes are TRBV11-1 and TRBJ1-1, with TRBD1 as a possible D gene (5 bases). The V end lost 5 bases, the J end lost 3 bases, and 13 bases lay between the germline ends. This CDR3 has 14 residues. The V gene's germline CDR1 is SGHAT and CDR2 FQDESV (reference sequence). CDR3 region: CASSPGWGYTEAFF. CDR3 bases: TGTGCCAGCAGCCCCGGATGGGGGTACACTGAAGCTTTCTTT.

By sample fraction, this clone is medium-sized. The genes are TRBV7-9 and TRBJ2-1, with D uncertain. CDR3 size: 11 residues. CDR1 is SEHNR, CDR2 FQNEAQ, per germline (reference sequence). V lost 8 bases and J lost 10, with 12 bases in between. CDR3 DNA: TGTGCCAGCGGCATGGATTGGGAGCAGTTCTTC. Translated: CASGMDWEQFF.